In this sample, the clone carrying this T cell receptor (beta chain) turned up many times. The antigen remains unidentified. From CD4+ cells came CD45RA+ naive and CD45RA-negative memory subsets. Assay: immunoSEQ multiplex PCR; the TCRdb copy retains only in-frame clones and omits some. The table records 170,000 or so clones, approximately 61% of them present only once. Germline-derived CDR1 and CDR2 are SGHTA and FQGNSA. The ends were cut back, 0 bases at V and 9 bases at J, with 9 bases in the middle. The CDR3 loop spans 13 amino acids. These data are taken from a study of shared clonotypes between healthy human individuals. In the study overall: Three plates were used per donor for CD4 naive, three for CD4 memory, two for CD8 naive and one for CD8 memory.

General observations from the study: For naive CD4 cells, approximately 5% of clonotypes were shared across a handful of donors. Naive subsets typically showed greater estimated richness than memory subsets.

The TCR originated in a young man in good health. The chain couples TRBV7-2 to TRBJ2-4; D might be TRBD1 (6 bases). Sequenced material: memory CD4+ T cells sorted from blood. Subset noted: CD45RA-negative fraction. The DNA for the CDR3 is TGTGCCAGCAGCTTAGCGATGACAGGCATTCAGTACTTC. Translated, it gives CASSLAMTGIQYF.